The clone carrying this T cell receptor (beta chain) was found many times. The antigen remains undetermined. Germline V CDR1 and CDR2: MGHRA, YSYEKL. Trimming removed 2 bases from V and 2 bases from J, with 10 bases in between. This CDR3 region has 14 residues. Via MiXCR, TCRdb re-called the PCR reads, giving one row per CDR3 protein. In the table there are about 100,000 distinct CDR3 sequences, approximately 22% of which are singletons. This sample is part of a study of molecular identifiers for immune sequencing clone quantification. Overall study findings and caveats: Sharing of a barcode by identical TCR molecules could cause highly expanded clone sizes to be underestimated. Whereas clones above 20 RNA copies held under 1% of naive-cell molecules, they held over 97% of effector molecules.

When naive CD8 T cells were sorted, they were gated as CD8+CD4-CCR7+CD45RA+. This TCR was recovered from a human donor in good health. Some libraries in this study had Jurkat cell RNA spiked in. The specimen sequenced was naive CD8+ T cells from blood, with Jurkat cell RNA spiked in. The subset is: FACS-sorted CD8+CD4-CCR7+CD45RA+ naive T cells. The V call is TRBV4-1, the J call TRBJ2-7; a weak D match, TRBD1 (5 bases). The CDR3 DNA reads as TGCGCCAGCAGCCAACGCCGACAGACCTACGAGCAGTACTTC. This sequence encodes CASSQRRQTYEQYF.